The 17 T cell receptor beta chains listed next were all sequenced from one sample in a study of T-cell memory formation after mild COVID-19. TCRdb redid the calling of the 5' RACE reads with MiXCR, one entry per CDR3 protein. This sample carries 150,000 or so distinct CDR3 sequences, about 25% of them seen once, and the ten largest clones take approximately 24%. Specimen: PBMCs or a T cell subset sorted from them (not recorded which). These receptors all stem from an adult woman who had mild COVID-19 (a few samples of this study predate the infection). Cell type and time point are not known.

This chain connects TRBV12-3 or TRBV12-4 to TRBJ2-7; tentatively, D is TRBD2 (6 bases). Trimming stripped 7 bases from V and 1 base from J, with 17 bases between. This CDR3 has 15 residues. This CDR3 is CASNPTRSPSYEQYF. In nucleotides, the CDR3 is TGTGCCAGCAACCCGACTAGGTCCCCATCCTACGAGCAGTACTTC.

The chain links TRBV5-4 to TRBJ1-1; 8 positions agree with TRBD1. This CDR3 spans 14 amino acids. Trimming at V came to 3 bases and at J to 3 bases, leaving 4 bases not matched to a gene. Per germline, CDR1 SGHNT and CDR2 YYREEE (reference sequence). CDR3 region: CASSSMDRDTEAFF. The CDR3 DNA sequence: TGTGCCAGCAGCTCCATGGACAGGGACACTGAAGCTTTCTTT. Full variable domain (outside the CDR3, taken from reference TRBV5-4 and TRBJ1-1): ETGVTQSPTHLIKTRGQQVTLRCSSQSGHNTVSWYQQALGQGPQFIFQYYREEENGRGNFPPRFSGLQFPNYSSELNVNALELDDSALYLCASSSMDRDTEAFFGQGTRLTVV.

The rearrangement joins TRBV9 to TRBJ2-5, with a weak D call TRBD1 (6 bases). V gave up 0 bases and J gave up 7 bases, with 10 bases separating them. The CDR3 has 13 amino acids. The germline CDR1 and CDR2 sequences are SGDLS and YYNGEE. CDR3 protein: CASSVAKGGTQYF. In nucleotides, the CDR3 is TGTGCCAGCAGCGTAGCTAAAGGGGGGACCCAGTACTTC.

The rearrangement joins TRBV4-3 to TRBJ2-7; D perhaps matches TRBD2 (6 bases). The CDR3 loop spans 16 amino acids. V was shortened by 0 bases and J by 0 bases, with 12 bases between the two germline ends. The germline gives CDR1 LGHNA, CDR2 YSLEER. CDR3 nucleotide sequence: TGCGCCAGCAGCCAAGATACGGGGGTGGCCTCCTACGAGCAGTACTTC. The encoded protein is CASSQDTGVASYEQYF.

This chain connects TRBV5-4 to TRBJ2-2; TRBD1 matches 8 bases. J was trimmed by 7 bases and V by 1 base; bases with no gene match: 9. Per the germline V gene, CDR1 is SGHNT and CDR2 is YYREEE (reference sequence). This CDR3 spans 16 amino acids. The CDR3 here is CASSLRQGARFGELFF. DNA of the CDR3: TGTGCCAGCAGCTTGAGGCAGGGGGCGCGGTTCGGGGAGCTGTTTTTT.

This clonotype turned up a few times. The gene calls are TRBV5-6 and TRBJ1-6; tentative D call: TRBD1 (6 bases). Trimming removed 0 bases at V and 8 bases at J, with 15 bases between. The CDR3 length is 16 residues. Germline V CDR1 and CDR2: SGHDT, YYEEEE. The CDR3 loop is CASSLDRVYVDSPLHF. The CDR3 region has the DNA TGTGCCAGCAGCTTGGACAGGGTGTACGTGGATTCACCCCTCCACTTT.

This clonotype has only a few counts. The CDR3 loop is CASSYQAGGYGDTQYF. In DNA form, the CDR3 reads TGCGCCAGCAGCTACCAAGCGGGAGGTTATGGGGATACGCAGTATTTT. The genes are TRBV4-3 and TRBJ2-3; 9 bases agree with TRBD2. The CDR3 sequence is 16 residues long. V lost 5 bases to trimming and J lost 6 bases; unmatched junction nucleotides: 12. Per germline, CDR1 LGHNA and CDR2 YSLEER.

In its sample, this clonotype was seen a few times. The chain couples TRBV5-1 to TRBJ1-1; tentative D call: TRBD1 (6 bases). V dropped 2 bases and J dropped 0 bases, with 8 bases sitting between them. CDR1 SGHRS and CDR2 YFSETQ come from the germline V gene. The CDR3 covers 14 residues. The DNA of the CDR3 is TGCGCCAGCAGCTTCGGGACAATGAACACTGAAGCTTTCTTT. Amino acid sequence: CASSFGTMNTEAFF.

This chain uses TRBV24-1 with TRBJ2-2, with unresolved D. This CDR3 is 13 amino acids long. Trimming removed 0 bases from V and 10 bases from J, with 8 bases in between. Germline V gene data show CDR1 as KGHDR and CDR2 as SFDVKD. The CDR3 sequence is CATSDLQQPELFF. In DNA, the CDR3 is TGTGCCACCAGTGATTTGCAACAGCCGGAGCTGTTTTTT.

This clonotype has more than one count but fewer than ten. The chain employs TRBV29-1 and TRBJ2-7, with D perhaps matching TRBD1 (6 bases). This CDR3 has 15 residues. Trimming removed 0 bases from V and 4 bases from J, with 16 bases in between. Looked up from germline, CDR1 is SQVTM and CDR2 is ANQGSEA. The DNA of the CDR3 is TGCAGCGTTGAAGACTCAGGGGACCCAGGGTACGAGCAGTACTTC. The encoded protein is CSVEDSGDPGYEQYF.

This clonotype was counted between two and nine times. The chain is built from TRBV29-1 and TRBJ2-2, with D perhaps TRBD2 (6 bases). Germline V CDR1 and CDR2: SQVTM, ANQGSEA. The CDR3 has 15 amino acids. V lost 0 bases to trimming and J lost 1 base, with 9 bases between them. The CDR3 DNA is TGCAGCGTTGAAGATCGGGACTTGAACACCGGGGAGCTGTTTTTT. Its protein is CSVEDRDLNTGELFF.

J is TRBJ1-1 and V is TRBV7-9; TRBD1 might be the D (6 bases). Germline V gene lookup returns CDR1 SEHNR and CDR2 FQNEAQ (reference sequence). V was shortened by 5 bases and J by 2 bases, with 15 bases between the two germline ends. This CDR3 has 15 residues. CDR3 in amino acids: CASSLRDKLNTEAFF. DNA of the CDR3: TGTGCCAGCAGCCTCCGGGACAAACTAAACACTGAAGCTTTCTTT.

In its sample, this clonotype was seen a few times. V and J are TRBV5-1 and TRBJ2-1, with D tentatively TRBD1 (6 bases). The CDR3 extends over 14 amino acids. Looked up from germline, CDR1 is SGHRS and CDR2 is YFSETQ. V was pared by 2 bases and J by 8 bases, with 14 bases between. The CDR3 DNA reads TGCGCCAGCAGCTTAACAGGGTCAGACTATGAGCAGTTCTTC. This codes for CASSLTGSDYEQFF.

This clonotype showed up just a few times. V gene TRBV6-5 combines with J gene TRBJ1-1; TRBD1 is a possible D gene (6 bases). CDR3 size: 15 residues. V lost 2 bases and J 3 bases, leaving 13 bases between the germline ends. Germline V gives CDR1 MNHEY, CDR2 SVGAGI. CDR3 in amino acids: CASSYTGQGYTEAFF. DNA of the CDR3: TGTGCCAGCAGTTACACGGGACAAGGTTACACTGAAGCTTTCTTT.

The rearrangement links TRBV7-3 to TRBJ1-2; no reliable D call. This CDR3 spans 12 amino acids. Per germline, CDR1 SGHTA and CDR2 FQGTGA. The V gene lost 2 bases and the J gene lost 8 bases, with 9 bases spanning the gap. The DNA for the CDR3 is TGTGCCAGCAGCTTACAGCCGATGGGCTACACCTTC. Its translation: CASSLQPMGYTF.

V and J are TRBV18 and TRBJ2-5, with D hard to call. The CDR3 runs 13 residues. Germline CDR1 reads KGHSH; CDR2 reads LQKENI. V shed 0 bases and J shed 3 bases, with 5 bases lying between them. DNA for the CDR3: TGTGCCAGCTCACCACCCGACGAAGAGACCCAGTACTTC. Translation gives CASSPPDEETQYF.

J is TRBJ1-5 and V is TRBV7-3; D ambiguous. Germline loops: CDR1 SGHTA, CDR2 FQGTGA. The CDR3 loop spans 12 amino acids. V lost 2 bases and J 6 bases, leaving 5 bases between the germline ends. DNA of the CDR3: TGTGCCAGCAGCTTATTTTGTCAGCCCCAGCATTTT. Translating it yields CASSLFCQPQHF.